What follows are 18 T cell receptor beta chains derived from one specimen sequenced in a study of blood T cell repertoires in COVID-19. The protocol was immunoSEQ multiplex PCR, while the TCRdb copy is restricted to in-frame clones and leaves out a portion. This sample has fewer than 300,000 clones, with roughly 91% found just once. Sequencing was done on a sample of PBMCs or T cells enriched from blood (not recorded which). The source is a man in his forties who had recovered from COVID-19.

V and J are TRBV28 and TRBJ2-3; 9 bases align to TRBD1. The CDR3 has 18 residues. Trimming took 3 bases from V and 2 from J; bases not matched to a gene: 12. Germline V lookup: CDR1 MDHEN, CDR2 SYDVKM. CDR3 sequence reads: CASSFDWDRALYTDTQYF. The DNA for the CDR3 is TGTGCCAGCAGTTTTGATTGGGACAGGGCCCTTTACACAGATACGCAGTATTTT.

This chain joins TRBV5-1 and TRBJ2-1; 11 nucleotides agree with TRBD1. CDR1 SGHRS and CDR2 YFSETQ come from the germline V gene. This CDR3 is built from 16 residues. The V gene end was trimmed by 0 bases and the J gene end by 6 bases; junction bases not matched to a gene: 5. CDR3 in amino acids: CASSLGPGQGVNEQFF. The CDR3 nucleotides read TGCGCCAGCAGCTTGGGGCCGGGACAGGGGGTCAATGAGCAGTTCTTC.

This chain uses TRBV5-1 with TRBJ2-3; 8 nucleotides line up with TRBD1. Unmatched junction bases numbered 13, after V lost 4 bases and J lost 3 bases. CDR3 length equals 17 residues. Germline CDR1 is SGHRS and CDR2 is YFSETQ. The CDR3 sequence: CASSTQGAPDGTDTQYF. The CDR3 bases are TGCGCCAGCAGCACCCAGGGGGCCCCCGACGGGACAGATACGCAGTATTTT.

The chain uses TRBV28 and TRBJ2-1; TRBD1 matches at 10 bases. The CDR3 is 15 amino acids. Germline CDR1 MDHEN, CDR2 SYDVKM. With V trimmed by 6 bases and J by 7 bases, 9 bases remained unmatched. The CDR3 reads CASSWDPGQGNEQFF. Written as DNA, the CDR3 is TGTGCCAGCAGCTGGGATCCGGGACAGGGGAATGAGCAGTTCTTC.

The chain's CDR3 is CASSLGFRDIEYQPQHF. The CDR3 nucleotides are TGTGCCAGCAGCTTGGGATTCCGAGACATTGAATATCAGCCCCAGCATTTT. The chain uses TRBV5-8 and TRBJ1-5; no firm D call. The CDR3 has 17 residues. Trimming stripped 0 bases from V and 5 bases from J, with 18 bases between. Germline V gene data show CDR1 as SGHTS and CDR2 as YDEGEE.

The chain uses TRBV19 and TRBJ2-7; 8 bases fit TRBD1. The CDR3 runs 15 residues. Trimming removed 4 bases from V and 5 bases from J; junction bases left unmatched: 10. From germline, CDR1 is LNHDA and CDR2 SQIVND (reference sequence). CDR3: CASSTARQGRNEQYF. The CDR3 bases are TGTGCCAGTAGTACCGCCCGACAGGGGCGGAACGAGCAGTACTTC.

The sample holds a few counts of this clone. The J gene is TRBJ1-3, the V gene TRBV27; D is ambiguous. V gave up 0 bases and J gave up 0 bases, with 9 bases separating them. This CDR3 has 16 amino acids. The V gene's germline CDR1 is MNHEY and CDR2 SMNVEV (reference sequence). CDR3 coding DNA: TGTGCCAGCAGTTTATCGAGCGCCGTCTCTGGAAACACCATATATTTT. Translating gives CASSLSSAVSGNTIYF.

About this clone: This specimen includes other DNA sequences encoding the same CDR3. J is TRBJ2-2 and V is TRBV7-8; TRBD2 agrees at 9 bases. The CDR3 sequence is 16 residues long. After removal of 5 bases from V and 2 bases from J, the junction contained 6 bases not matched to a gene. Germline V gene lookup returns CDR1 SGHVS and CDR2 FQNEAQ. CDR3 DNA sequence: TGTGCCAGCAGCCGCCTAGCGGGACCCAACACCGGGGAGCTGTTTTTT. It specifies CASSRLAGPNTGELFF.

This clone has only one observation. Germline is not matched at one junction end, which may reflect a read error. This chain uses TRBV7-7 with TRBJ2-5; 13 positions agree with TRBD2. CDR3 length equals 18 residues. Germline CDR1 SSHAT, CDR2 FNYEAQ (reference sequence). The CDR3 reads CASSPGTSGDIWQETQYF. The CDR3 DNA reads TGTGCTAGCAGCCCAGGGACTAGCGGGGATATTTGGCAAGAGACCCAGTACTTC.

The CDR3 loop reads CASSKEAGGSYNSPLHF. DNA for the CDR3: TGTGCCAGCAGCAAGGAGGCGGGAGGCTCCTATAATTCACCCCTCCACTTT. The rearrangement joins TRBV21-1 to TRBJ1-6. TRBV21-1 is assigned pseudogene status. The CDR3 sequence is 17 residues long.

The chain has TRBV6-5 and TRBJ2-7, with a weak D call TRBD1 (6 bases). The CDR3 runs to 16 residues. Trimming took 0 bases from V and 2 from J, leaving 14 bases between them. Per germline, CDR1 MNHEY and CDR2 SVGAGI. In DNA, the CDR3 is TGTGCCAGCAGTTACTCACAGGGATGGAACCCCTACGAGCAGTACTTC. Translated, it gives CASSYSQGWNPYEQYF.

The chain links TRBV19 to TRBJ1-1, with D tentatively TRBD1 (5 bases). Trimming took 7 bases from V and 7 from J, leaving 28 bases between them. Per the germline V gene, CDR1 is LNHDA and CDR2 is SQIVND (reference sequence). The CDR3 extends over 17 amino acids. For the CDR3, the DNA is TGTGCCAGTACCCCAAGGAGGGACGGCAAACTGGGGGGTGAAGCTTTCTTT. Its translation: CASTPRRDGKLGGEAFF.

The chain uses TRBV5-1 and TRBJ2-1, with D perhaps TRBD2 (5 bases). CDR1 is SGHRS and CDR2 is YFSETQ in the germline V gene. The ends were cut back, 5 bases at V and 7 bases at J, with 7 bases in the middle. This CDR3 spans 11 amino acids. CDR3 region: CASSRGNEQFF. The CDR3 DNA sequence: TGCGCCAGCAGTCGGGGAAATGAGCAGTTCTTC.

The V gene is TRBV19, the J gene TRBJ2-1; TRBD2 agrees at 11 bases. CDR1 is LNHDA, CDR2 SQIVND, per germline (reference sequence). The CDR3 sequence is 14 residues long. V dropped 3 bases and J dropped 8; count of bases not matched to a gene: 3. CDR3 protein: CASSITSGRHEQFF. The CDR3 DNA reads TGTGCCAGTAGTATCACTAGCGGGAGACATGAGCAGTTCTTC.

The genes are TRBV5-4 and TRBJ2-7, with D unclear. Trimming cost V 2 bases and J 0 bases, with 12 bases left between them. The CDR3 runs 15 residues. Germline CDR1 and CDR2: SGHNT and YYREEE (reference sequence). As DNA, the CDR3 is TGTGCCAGCAGCTTTCGTCACAGCTCCTCCTACGAGCAGTACTTC. Residues: CASSFRHSSSYEQYF.

The chain joins TRBV29-1 to TRBJ1-2; D is undetermined. V shed 2 bases and J shed 4 bases, with 23 bases lying between them. The CDR3 length is 17 residues. Germline-derived CDR1 and CDR2 are SQVTM and ANQGSEA. The CDR3 region has the DNA TGCAGCGTTGAAAGGGCACAAGGAGGCCGGGCTCGCTATGGCTACACCTTC. As protein: CSVERAQGGRARYGYTF.

The rearrangement joins TRBV27 to TRBJ2-7; D not certain. The CDR3 is 13 residues long. Per germline, CDR1 MNHEY and CDR2 SMNVEV (reference sequence). Trimming left V 3 bases short and J 1 base short, with 7 bases between. CDR3 DNA: TGTGCCAGCAGTTTCCAGACTTCCTACGAGCAGTACTTC. Protein sequence: CASSFQTSYEQYF.

V is TRBV14 and J is TRBJ2-1; D is uncertain. The CDR3 runs 15 residues. CDR1 is SGHDN and CDR2 is FVKESK in the germline V gene. Trimming shortened V by 4 bases and J by 2 bases, and 12 bases separated the two germline ends. The CDR3 region has the DNA TGTGCCAGCAGCCCCGACTCCCCCCCCTACAATGAGCAGTTCTTC. Translating it yields CASSPDSPPYNEQFF.